The clone carrying this TCR beta chain was observed at least ten times. Its antigen is as yet unknown. TCR beta CDR3 regions were amplified from RNA. Initially, a first-round RT-PCR of the TCR CDR3 employed the HTBI primer set. MiXCR, run by TCRdb on the multiplex PCR reads, gives a single entry per CDR3 protein. The top ten clones hold over 45% of a sample with over 250,000 distinct CDR3 sequences, about a sixth of them seen once. The CDR3 consists of 13 residues. The V and J ends lost 5 bases and 4 bases respectively, with 10 bases between them. The germline V gene encodes CDR1 MNHEY and CDR2 SMNVEV (reference sequence). The sample belongs to a study of T cells in Graves' hyperthyroidism and ophthalmopathy. Across the study: Once the initial diagnosis was made, peripheral blood was obtained before any treatment.

Study-wide points: Appearing also in blood were most of the thyroid clonotypes expanded above 0.001.

The chain joins TRBV27 to TRBJ2-3; D remains unclear. The source is a woman aged 55 to 70 with Graves' ophthalmopathy. Input material: blood. As DNA, the CDR3 is TGTGCCAGCAGTCCTCGGGTAGCAGATACGCAGTATTTT. This sequence encodes CASSPRVADTQYF.